The T cell receptor (beta chain) described here comes from a study of blood T cell repertoires in COVID-19. Study details: Nucleic acid was either cDNA or gDNA, and it came from T cells, B-cell-depleted T cells, or PBMCs.

In the authors' methods: Reference gene primer amplification in the assay estimated nucleated cell counts. Measured with immunoSEQ multiplex PCR; TCRdb has only the in-frame clones, and not every one. That table is the source of V, J and clone size, and D and trimming were worked out from the DNA. This sample has over 150,000 clones, with roughly 84% found just once. Per the germline V gene, CDR1 is LNHNV and CDR2 is YYDKDF (reference sequence). V gave up 0 bases and J gave up 5 bases, with 11 bases separating them. This CDR3 has 15 amino acids. Sequenced input: peripheral blood. The TCR originated in a woman of 80 years or more with active or convalescent COVID-19. V usage is TRBV15 and J usage is TRBJ2-1; D gene ambiguous. The CDR3 sequence: CATSRDPGYNNEQFF. For the CDR3, the DNA is TGTGCCACCAGCAGAGACCCAGGATATAACAATGAGCAGTTCTTC.